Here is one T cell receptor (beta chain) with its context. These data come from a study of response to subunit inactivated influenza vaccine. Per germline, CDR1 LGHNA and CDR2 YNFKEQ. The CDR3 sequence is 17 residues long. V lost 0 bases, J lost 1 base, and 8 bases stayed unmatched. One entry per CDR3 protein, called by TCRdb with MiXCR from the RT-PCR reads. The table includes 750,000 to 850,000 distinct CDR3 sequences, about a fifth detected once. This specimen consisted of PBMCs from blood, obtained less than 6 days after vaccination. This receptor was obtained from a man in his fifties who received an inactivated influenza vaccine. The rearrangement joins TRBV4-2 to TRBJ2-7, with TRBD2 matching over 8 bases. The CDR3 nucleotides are TGTGCCAGCAGCCAAGATCACACAGCGGGGGCTTCCTACGAGCAGTACTTC. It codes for CASSQDHTAGASYEQYF.